The table lists the clone carrying this TCR beta chain with a few counts. What it binds is not known. The entry originates in a study of human T cells and chemical hapten exposure. Looking at the study overall: Alopecia areata, totalis and universalis patients, mostly female, were included.

The study's library attached unique molecular identifiers to single cDNA molecules. TCRdb passed the RACE reads through MiXCR, listing each CDR3 protein once. The table shows roughly 260,000 distinct CDR3 sequences, with more than 6.5% occurring only once. Regarding the study as a whole: TCRs at high frequency, those above 1 in 1000, did not change with DPC sensitization.

The germline CDR1 and CDR2 sequences are SGHVS and FNYEAQ. The V end lost 4 bases, the J end lost 0 bases, and 14 bases lay between the germline ends. The CDR3 is 16 residues long. Sample time point: pre-sensitization, week 0. Regarding treatment: therapeutic diphenylcyclopropenone sensitization with weekly scalp DPC. This chain joins TRBV7-6 and TRBJ2-3, with no clear D. Source: whole blood, taken in connection with sensitization to the hapten diphenylcyclopropenone (DPC). This clonotype was sampled from a woman in her forties with alopecia areata. Some clones in this sample may be carry-over from other donors' samples. In DNA, the CDR3 is TGTGCCAGCAGCTGCCCGTTGGAGTCTAGCACAGATACGCAGTATTTT. Protein: CASSCPLESSTDTQYF.